This entry features one TCR beta chain sequence. Its antigen is unidentified. CDR3 length equals 14 residues. The V gene's germline CDR1 is MDHEN and CDR2 SYDVKM. Trimming left V 5 bases short and J 7 bases short, with 17 bases between. Produced via immunoSEQ multiplex PCR; TCRdb's table is partial and in-frame only. The sample holds around 180,000 clones, more than 75% seen once. The source of the sample is a study of T cell responses to AZD1222 COVID-19 vaccine. Study findings and constraints: Breadth and depth of Spike-specific TCRs rose after two AZD1222 doses.

The source material was peripheral blood, sampled on day 0 of MenACWY control vaccination. The V gene is TRBV28, the J gene TRBJ1-1; a possible D gene is TRBD1 (6 bases). The TCR sequence derives from an adult in good health. The CDR3 here is CASSPTGVAGEAFF. The CDR3 region has the DNA TGTGCCAGCAGTCCGACAGGTGTGGCGGGTGAAGCTTTCTTT.